This is a list of T cell receptor beta chains from one sample in a study of CD8 T cells in ankylosing spondylitis. TCRdb called the 5' RACE reads again in MiXCR, with one record for every CDR3 protein. The sample holds 35,000 to 40,000 distinct CDR3 sequences, 16% seen once. The sequencing input was blood. The receptors were sampled from a male donor with ankylosing spondylitis or in good health (not recorded which). CDR3s include the opening cysteine and the closing phenylalanine or tryptophan. Fields, in order: clone size, J gene, D gene, V gene, CDR3 DNA, CDR3 protein. The D gene is left open where the match is weak. Expanded clones are given a class, and other clones once, few, many or no size at all.

. TRBJ2-2 . TRBV5-5 TGTGCCAGCAGCTCAGAAGTGGGGCGATCCACCGGGGAGCTGTTTTTT CASSSEVGRSTGELFF
few TRBJ2-2 . TRBV2 TGTGCCAGCAGTGAAGTCCGTGCCGGGGAGCTGTTTTTT CASSEVRAGELFF
few TRBJ2-3 TRBD2 TRBV27 TGTGCCAGCAGTCTAGCGGTTAGCACAGATACGCAGTATTTT CASSLAVSTDTQYF
few TRBJ2-1 . TRBV5-5 TGTGCCAGCAGCTTGGCCAGACGTCGGGAAGGCTCCTACAATGAGCAGTTCTTC CASSLARRREGSYNEQFF
once TRBJ2-7 TRBD2 TRBV6-5 TGTGCCAGCAGCCCCGTCGGGCAGCGGGAGGTCTACGAGCAGTACTTC CASSPVGQREVYEQYF
. TRBJ2-5 TRBD1 TRBV29-1 TGCAGCGTTGATACAGGGGGAAAAGAGACCCAGTACTTC CSVDTGGKETQYF
few TRBJ1-2 . TRBV6-5 TGTGCCAGCAGTTATTTGTTTGGGCCAAGCCAGGGCTACACCTTC CASSYLFGPSQGYTF
. TRBJ1-4 TRBD1 TRBV12-3/TRBV12-4 TGTGCCAGCAGAAGGGACAGGAATAATGAAAAACTGTTTTTT CASRRDRNNEKLFF
. TRBJ2-7 TRBD1 TRBV25-1 TGTGCCAGCAGTGATCCGGGACAGGGTTTCCACGAGCAGTACTTC CASSDPGQGFHEQYF
. TRBJ2-2 TRBD1 TRBV20-1 TGCAGTGCTAGAGGGCCACAGGGGGGTGGCACCGGGGAGCTGTTTTTT CSARGPQGGGTGELFF
few TRBJ2-2 . TRBV12-3/TRBV12-4 TGTGCCAGCAGAAACAGAGGGCGCCAAAACACCGGGGAGCTGTTTTTT CASRNRGRQNTGELFF
. TRBJ2-7 TRBD1 TRBV20-1 TGCAGTGCGCTGCGGACAGGGAGCGAGCAGTACTTC CSALRTGSEQYF
. TRBJ2-2 TRBD2 TRBV18 TGTGCCAGCTACACGGGACTAGCGGGAGTCACCGGGGAGCTGTTTTTT CASYTGLAGVTGELFF
few TRBJ1-1 . TRBV28 TGTGCCAGCCTACTGGCGTCTGAAGCTTTCTTT CASLLASEAFF
. TRBJ2-3 . TRBV5-6 TGTGCCAGCAGCCCGGACGCCCATGGGGATACGCAGTATTTT CASSPDAHGDTQYF
. TRBJ2-7 . TRBV12-3/TRBV12-4 TGTGCCAGCCAAGCCCGTCGGGCGGGAAGCGAGCAGTACTTC CASQARRAGSEQYF
few TRBJ2-7 . TRBV12-3/TRBV12-4 TGTGCCAGCACCACGAGGGGGTCCTCCTACGAGCAGTACTTC CASTTRGSSYEQYF
. TRBJ2-7 . TRBV20-1 TGCAGTGCTAGAGTGATGGACGGGATTACCTACGAGCAGTACTTC CSARVMDGITYEQYF
many TRBJ1-1 . TRBV6-6 TGTGCCAGCATGAAGGGGAACACTGAAGCTTTCTTT CASMKGNTEAFF
. TRBJ2-4 . TRBV12-3/TRBV12-4 TGTGCCAGCAGGGCCGACCCTATAGCCAAAAACATTCAGTACTTC CASRADPIAKNIQYF
. TRBJ1-4 . TRBV28 TGTGCCAGCAGGGACCCGGGACGGATAAATGAAAAACTGTTTTTT CASRDPGRINEKLFF
few TRBJ1-1 . TRBV29-1 TGCAGCGTACAGGGGAACACTGAAGCTTTCTTT CSVQGNTEAFF
. TRBJ2-7 . TRBV29-1 TGCAGCGTTGAAGGCCAGCAGGGGTACGAGCAGTACTTC CSVEGQQGYEQYF
. TRBJ1-5 . TRBV7-2 TGTGCCAGCAGCTTGATAGGGATGAATCAGCCCCAGCATTTT CASSLIGMNQPQHF
. TRBJ2-2 . TRBV9 TGTGCCAGCAGCACCACTGCCGGGGTCTCCGGGGAGCTGTTTTTT CASSTTAGVSGELFF
few TRBJ2-1 . TRBV6-1 TGTGCCATCAATGAGCAGTTCTTC CAINEQFF
. TRBJ2-7 . TRBV12-3/TRBV12-4 TGTGCCAGCAGTTTTGAGCTAGCCAGGGAGCAGTACTTC CASSFELAREQYF
. TRBJ2-1 . TRBV15 TGTGCCACCAGCAGGGCAGCAGGGGGGGCCTCCTACAATGAGCAGTTCTTC CATSRAAGGASYNEQFF
. TRBJ2-2 TRBD2 TRBV7-3 TGTGCCAGCAGCCGCGGGGGGGACGGCGGGGAGCTGTTTTTT CASSRGGDGGELFF
. TRBJ2-3 . TRBV5-1 TGCGCCAGCAGCCGCGCCCAGCGGATTAGCACAGATACGCAGTATTTT CASSRAQRISTDTQYF
few TRBJ1-1 TRBD1 TRBV7-3 TGTGCCAGCAGCCCTACAGGGGGCAACACTGAAGCTTTCTTT CASSPTGGNTEAFF
. TRBJ2-2 TRBD1 TRBV28 TGTGCCAGCAGCCCGGACAGGGTGGTCGGGGAGCTGTTTTTT CASSPDRVVGELFF
few TRBJ2-4 . TRBV29-1 TGCAGCGTTGAAGAATCCGGCAAGATAGCCAAAAACATTCAGTACTTC CSVEESGKIAKNIQYF
many TRBJ2-1 TRBD2 TRBV27 TGTGCCAGCAGTCTTGGACTAGCGGGAGTTAATGAGCAGTTCTTC CASSLGLAGVNEQFF
. TRBJ2-1 TRBD1 TRBV11-2 TGTGCCAGCAGCCTCGAAGGGCAGGGGGCTGAGCAGTTCTTC CASSLEGQGAEQFF
many TRBJ2-1 . TRBV28 TGTGCCAGCAGTTCGACGGCGCTCGAGCAGTTCTTC CASSSTALEQFF
once TRBJ2-2 . TRBV6-1 TGTGCCACTTCCGGCGTATCAGTCGCCGGGGAGCTGTTTTTT CATSGVSVAGELFF
few TRBJ2-2 TRBD1 TRBV18 TGTGCCAGCTCACCCACGGACAGGGTTGTAACCGGGGAGCTGTTTTTT CASSPTDRVVTGELFF
. TRBJ2-3 TRBD2 TRBV20-1 TGCAGTGCTAGAGTTAGCGGGAGGGCCACAGATACGCAGTATTTT CSARVSGRATDTQYF
. TRBJ2-3 . TRBV7-3 TGTGCCAGCAGCCTTACCCGCGAAGATACGCAGTATTTT CASSLTREDTQYF
few TRBJ2-7 . TRBV5-1 TGCGCCAGCAGCTTGGCACCAGGGCGCCGTAAGTCCTCCTACGAGCAGTACTTC CASSLAPGRRKSSYEQYF
few TRBJ2-3 TRBD2 TRBV6-2/TRBV6-3 TGTGCCAGCAGTACGACAAGTAGCGGGGTACTAGATACGCAGTATTTT CASSTTSSGVLDTQYF
. TRBJ2-1 TRBD1 TRBV11-2 TGTGCCAGCAGCCTGCGGACAGGGAGGAACAATGAGCAGTTCTTC CASSLRTGRNNEQFF
. TRBJ2-1 TRBD1 TRBV5-5 TGTGCCAGCAGCTTTCGTACCGGGACAGCCCGTTATGAGCAGTTCTTC CASSFRTGTARYEQFF
few TRBJ1-1 . TRBV7-9 TGTGCCAGCAGCTTACGTATGAACACTGAAGCTTTCTTT CASSLRMNTEAFF
few TRBJ2-7 . TRBV15 TGTGCCACCAGCAGCCTCCCCCTGGGCTTCTACGAGCAGTACTTC CATSSLPLGFYEQYF
many TRBJ1-1 . TRBV20-1 TGCAGTGCTAGAGGACCGGACAGCAGGAACACTGAAGCTTTCTTT CSARGPDSRNTEAFF
. TRBJ1-4 . TRBV15 TGTGCCACCAGCAGACCTGACAGGCCAACTAATGAAAAACTGTTTTTT CATSRPDRPTNEKLFF
few TRBJ2-2 . TRBV7-6 TGTGCCAGCAGCCGGACCCAAACCGGGGAGCTGTTTTTT CASSRTQTGELFF
medium-sized TRBJ2-5 . TRBV5-1 TGCGCCAGCAGCTTAAAAGAGACCCAGTACTTC CASSLKETQYF
few TRBJ2-7 TRBD1 TRBV4-3 TGCGCCAGCAGCCAAGATCTGGTACGGGACAGGACCTACGAGCAGTACTTC CASSQDLVRDRTYEQYF